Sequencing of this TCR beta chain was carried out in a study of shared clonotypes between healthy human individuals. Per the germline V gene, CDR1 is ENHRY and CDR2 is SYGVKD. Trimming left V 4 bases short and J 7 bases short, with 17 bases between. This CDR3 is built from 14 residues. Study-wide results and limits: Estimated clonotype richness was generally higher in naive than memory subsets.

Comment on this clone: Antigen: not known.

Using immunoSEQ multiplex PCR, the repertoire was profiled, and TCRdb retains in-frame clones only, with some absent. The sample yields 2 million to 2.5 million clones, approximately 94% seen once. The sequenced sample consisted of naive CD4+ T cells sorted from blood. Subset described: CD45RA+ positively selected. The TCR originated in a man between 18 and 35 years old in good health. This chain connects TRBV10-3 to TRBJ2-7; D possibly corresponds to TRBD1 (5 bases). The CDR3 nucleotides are TGTGCCATCAGTGGTTTCGTCAGGGTAGGGGAGCAGTACTTC. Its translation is CAISGFVRVGEQYF.